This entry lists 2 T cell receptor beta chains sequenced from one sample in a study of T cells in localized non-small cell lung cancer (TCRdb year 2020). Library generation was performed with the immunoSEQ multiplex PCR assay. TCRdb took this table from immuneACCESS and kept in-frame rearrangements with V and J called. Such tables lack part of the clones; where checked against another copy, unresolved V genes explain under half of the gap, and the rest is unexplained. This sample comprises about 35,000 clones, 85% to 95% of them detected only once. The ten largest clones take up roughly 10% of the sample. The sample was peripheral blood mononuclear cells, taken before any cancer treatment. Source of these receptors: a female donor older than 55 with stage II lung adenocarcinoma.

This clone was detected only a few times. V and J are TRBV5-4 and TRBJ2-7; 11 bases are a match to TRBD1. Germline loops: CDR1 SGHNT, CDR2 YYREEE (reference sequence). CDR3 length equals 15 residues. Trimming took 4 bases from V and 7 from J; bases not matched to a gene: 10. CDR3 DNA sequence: TGTGCCAGCAGCCAAAAAGGGACAGGGGGTGGGGAGCAGTACTTC. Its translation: CASSQKGTGGGEQYF.

The CDR3: CASSQGTQQGARETQYF. The CDR3 nucleotides read TGCGCCAGCAGCCAAGGAACCCAACAGGGGGCCAGGGAGACCCAGTACTTC. This chain connects TRBV4-1 to TRBJ2-5; 9 nucleotides agree with TRBD1. The CDR3 is made up of 17 amino acids. CDR1 and CDR2 from the germline V gene are MGHRA and YSYEKL. V lost 1 base to trimming and J lost 5 bases; unmatched junction nucleotides: 11.